This T cell receptor (beta chain) was retrieved from a study of cytomegalovirus exposure and HLA in healthy donors. On the study more broadly: As an earlier analysis found, 150 million to 200 million T cells yielded about 100 million unique TCR beta sequences.

This CDR3 has 14 residues. Germline V lookup: CDR1 SGHNT, CDR2 YYREEE (reference sequence). J gave up 2 bases and V 3 bases, and 3 bases lay outside the gene matches. 60 Vbeta and 13 Jbeta primers were used in PCR. Some clones are missing from TCRdb's copy, which holds only in-frame ones; the method was immunoSEQ multiplex PCR. The sample yields approximately 180,000 clones, roughly four fifths seen once. General study findings and limits: TCR beta V segments were, for the most part, productive about 87% or about 30% of the time in an earlier analysis.

This clone was recorded once. The antigen is undetermined. The sequenced material came from PBMCs. The receptor comes from a man aged 18 to 35 in good health and CMV-seronegative. The chain is built from TRBV5-4 and TRBJ1-2, with 8 bases matching TRBD1. In DNA form, the CDR3 reads TGTGCCAGCAGCTCGGGGGACAGGAACTATGGCTACACCTTC. Amino acid sequence: CASSSGDRNYGYTF.